This T cell receptor (beta chain) was recorded in a study of metastatic and nonmetastatic thyroid tumors. Study context: Repertoire comparison spanned blood and tumor or nodule tissue of malignant and benign thyroid patients.

All patients were untreated before thyroid surgery. In its sample, this clone was seen many times. Trimming stripped 7 bases from V and 6 bases from J, with 18 bases between. This CDR3 spans 14 amino acids. Germline values: CDR1 KGHSY, CDR2 FQNENV. TCRdb re-clonotyped the PCR reads through MiXCR. The sample yields some 31,000 clones, approximately 17% seen once. The chain recombines TRBV16 with TRBJ1-2; D possibly corresponds to TRBD1 (5 bases). This receptor was identified in a female donor with papillary thyroid cancer or a benign thyroid nodule (not recorded which). Some clones in this sample may be carry-over from other donors' samples. The sequenced material came from blood. This CDR3 reads CASNRDRGYHGYTF. CDR3 sequence (DNA): TGTGCCAGCAACCGGGACCGCGGCTATCATGGCTACACCTTC.